This entry features one T cell receptor beta chain sequence. This clonotype has a handful of counts. Its recognized antigen is unknown. No much larger clone is present one base from it, and per-base qualities are unavailable. For CDR1 and CDR2, the germline V gene lists SGHRS and YFSETQ. The CDR3, cysteine through phenylalanine, is 13 amino acids long. Only the CDR3 portion is preserved as DNA: 39 bases, with reading frame beginning at the first base. V loses 0 bases of germline sequence and J loses 4 bases, and the interval between the two ends is 4 bases. This specimen belongs to a study of T cells in Graves' hyperthyroidism and ophthalmopathy (dated by TCRdb to between 2019 and 2020). About the investigation overall: Peripheral blood samples were taken at the time of initial diagnosis, prior to any treatment. After blood sampling, hyperthyroidism patients were treated with methimazole at a starting dose of 30 mg daily, and ophthalmopathy patients were treated with high-dose intravenous methylprednisolone. In addition, the study compared T-cell repertoires in thyroid tissue and in blood from six Graves' hyperthyroidism patients. TCR Vbeta CDR3 sequencing of 120 to 150 peripheral blood samples (over 40 ophthalmopathy, 75 hyperthyroidism and approximately 17 progressor patients) is reported in the paper. An independent validation cohort of under 20 hyperthyroidism patients and about 16 patients who later progressed to ophthalmopathy tested prospective prediction of ophthalmopathy. For training and testing, the 110 or so patients in the discovery cohort were randomly divided in a 7:3 ratio. A discovery cohort of around 98 patients, fewer than 50 with Graves' ophthalmopathy and roughly 59 with stable Graves' hyperthyroidism, was used to find distinguishing TCR V-J signatures.

General study outcomes and caveats: A 13 V-J signature model separated ophthalmopathy from stable hyperthyroidism, with approximately 87% sensitivity and 81.08% specificity in cross-validation and 80%/75% in testing. Most expanded thyroid clonotypes (frequency above 0.001) were also detected in blood, suggesting blood repertoires may reflect thyroid immune responses. No statistical method was used to fix the sample size in advance, and group allocation was not hidden from the investigators. In validation, the model predicted progression to ophthalmopathy a median of roughly 6.1 months before onset, with about 67% sensitivity and roughly 79% specificity.

The TCR beta CDR3 regions were amplified from the RNA transcripts. The first round of RT-PCR for the TCR CDR3 was performed with the HTBI primer set and the Qiagen OneStep RT-PCR kit. The libraries were constructed in a second round of multiplex PCR and then size-selected and purified. Sequencing of the libraries was done on an Illumina HiSeq2000 using paired-end 100 bp reads. From the authors' description of their analysis: SOAPnuke was used to process the raw data, with reads discarded if the reads contained adapters or uncalled bases, had a mean Phred below 15, or lacked an exact constant-primer or identifier match. High-quality paired reads were merged using COPE v1.2.5, and each unique nucleotide sequence was defined as a clonotype. Clonotypes were aligned to IMGT TRBV, TRBD and TRBJ reference segments using MiTCR v1.1. The analysis included only V-J combinations with a frequency above 0.0001, which together covered 99.2% of the repertoires. The TCS score was defined as the ratio of F50 (clonal expansion) to E x V (chaos), calculated using BLOSUM62-based TCRdist between CDR3 peptides within each V-J. Welch's t-statistics and random forest reduced approximately 520 V-J features to roughly 13, which were used in a naive Bayes classifier (R e1071). TCRdb ran its own pipeline on the public reads, namely fastp trimming at Q25 and MiXCR clone calling, and kept in-frame beta chains. Identical CDR3 proteins give one entry, which carries the most common genes and DNA. For this entry, the V and J calls and clone size follow TCRdb and not the study's own pipeline. Present in this sample are hundreds of thousands of distinct CDR3 sequences, 16% of which were seen just once. The top ten hold 15% to 20% of the sample.

A patient counted as having stable Graves' hyperthyroidism if no progression to ophthalmopathy occurred over 18 months of follow-up. Hyperthyroidism patients were newly diagnosed, with disease duration under 2 months, and aged 18 to 65 years. Any patient with an uncontrolled infection, another autoimmune disease, pregnancy or lactation was excluded. Diagnoses relied on clinical symptoms, serum thyroxine and TRAb, thyroid ultrasound and orbital computed tomography. Ficoll-Paque density gradient centrifugation was used to isolate PBMCs from approximately 11 ml of fresh peripheral blood. Trizol reagent was used to extract total RNA, and RNA quality was then checked on an Agilent 2100 Bioanalyzer.

The receptor chain draws on TRBV5-1 and TRBJ1-4; the D gene cannot be resolved reliably. The source is a woman under 30 with Graves' hyperthyroidism. Sequenced material: blood. The nucleotide sequence reads as follows: TGCGCCAGCAGCTTGGTCGGTAATGAAAAACTGTTTTTT. The translation is CASSLVGNEKLFF. The CDR3 plus the reference TRBV5-1 and TRBJ1-4 genes for the other parts give the full variable domain: KAGVTQTPRYLIKTRGQQVTLSCSPISGHRSVSWYQQTPGQGLQFLFEYFSETQRNKGNFPGRFSGRQFSNSRSEMNVSTLELGDSALYLCASSLVGNEKLFFGSGTQLSVL.